This T cell receptor (beta chain) was sequenced for a study of CD8+CD57+ T cells in acquired aplastic anemia. About the research overall: Each DNA sample taken from sorted CD4+ and CD8+ cells came to approximately 3 ug on average. Some 9.9 million reads were obtained on average for healthy donor CD4+ cells.

Germline values: CDR1 SGHAT, CDR2 FQNNGV. CDR3 length equals 17 residues. This clonotype has just a few counts. The antigen remains undetermined. One junction end does not reproduce the germline sequence, and a read error may be involved. The template used for profiling TCR beta VDJ and CDR3 was genomic DNA. TCRdb re-called the reads through MiXCR, storing one row per CDR3 protein. The sample contains 400,000 to 450,000 distinct CDR3 sequences, 65% to 80% of which appear only once. General observations from the study: About 27 shared CD8+ CDR3s appeared highly expressed within patients' immunodominant clones. Significance was not reached for CD8+ Simpson's diversity between patients and controls.

The chain joins TRBV11-2 to TRBJ1-3, with D possibly being TRBD1 (5 bases). The origin of this receptor is a human donor in good health, serving as a control. The material sequenced was sorted CD4+, CD8+, or CD8+CD57+ T cells (not recorded which) from PBMCs. The CDR3 nucleotides are TGTGCCAGCACCATACGGACTAGCGGGGCGGATGGAAACACCATACATTTT. It yields the protein CASTIRTSGADGNTIHF.